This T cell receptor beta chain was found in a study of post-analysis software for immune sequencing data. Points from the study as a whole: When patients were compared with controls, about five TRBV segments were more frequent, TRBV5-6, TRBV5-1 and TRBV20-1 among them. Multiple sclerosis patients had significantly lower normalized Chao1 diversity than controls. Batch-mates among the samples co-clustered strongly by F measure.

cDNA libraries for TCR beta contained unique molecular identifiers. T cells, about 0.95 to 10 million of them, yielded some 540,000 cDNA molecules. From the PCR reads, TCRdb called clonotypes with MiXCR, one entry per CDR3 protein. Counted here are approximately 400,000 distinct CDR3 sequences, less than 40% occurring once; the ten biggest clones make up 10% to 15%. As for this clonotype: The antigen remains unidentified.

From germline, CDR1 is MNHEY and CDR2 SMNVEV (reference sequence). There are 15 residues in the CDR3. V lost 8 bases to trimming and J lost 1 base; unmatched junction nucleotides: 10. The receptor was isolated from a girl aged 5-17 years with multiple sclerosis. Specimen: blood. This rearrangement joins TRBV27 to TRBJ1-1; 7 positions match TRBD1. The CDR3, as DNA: TGTGCCAGCTGGACTGACAGGGTGGCGAACACTGAAGCTTTCTTT. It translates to CASWTDRVANTEAFF.